This T cell receptor (beta chain) was captured by sequencing in a study of T cell responses to AZD1222 COVID-19 vaccine. Study-wide points: In a largely white British group with more females than males, clonal diversity was possibly underestimated. The study reported that nearly half of spike-specific TCRs target unmutated variant regions. The study found vaccine-associated CD4 TCRs spanning spike, dominant at 160-218 and 743-854.

Pooled together were second doses at about 4 or about 12 weeks. V was clipped by 4 bases and J by 3 bases; unmatched bases: 7. Germline-derived CDR1 and CDR2 are SGHAT and FQNNGV. This CDR3 spans 15 amino acids. Measured with immunoSEQ multiplex PCR; TCRdb has only the in-frame clones, and not every one. The sample has fewer than 200,000 clones, 70% to 90% seen once. Notes on this clone: What it binds is unknown.

The material was peripheral blood, obtained 28 days after the second AZD1222 dose. The chain has TRBV11-2 and TRBJ2-7, with 9 nucleotides matching TRBD1. The TCR was taken from an adult who received the AZD1222 COVID-19 vaccine. The CDR3 reads CASSSTGTGLYEQYF. The CDR3 DNA follows: TGTGCCAGCAGCTCGACCGGGACAGGGCTCTACGAGCAGTACTTC.